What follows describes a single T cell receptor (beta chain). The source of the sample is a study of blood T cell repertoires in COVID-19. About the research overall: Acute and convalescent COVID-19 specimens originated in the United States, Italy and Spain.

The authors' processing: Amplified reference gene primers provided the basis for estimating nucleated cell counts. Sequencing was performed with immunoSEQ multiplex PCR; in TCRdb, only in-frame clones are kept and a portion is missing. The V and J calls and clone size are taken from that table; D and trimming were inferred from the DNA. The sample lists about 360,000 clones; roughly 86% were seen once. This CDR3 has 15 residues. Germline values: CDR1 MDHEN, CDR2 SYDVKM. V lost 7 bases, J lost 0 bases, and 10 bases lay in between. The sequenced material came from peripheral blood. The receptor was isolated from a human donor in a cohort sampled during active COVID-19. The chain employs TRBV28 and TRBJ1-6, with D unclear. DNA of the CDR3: TGTGCCAGCACCCTTGTGAGCTCCTATAATTCACCCCTCCACTTT. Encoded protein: CASTLVSSYNSPLHF.